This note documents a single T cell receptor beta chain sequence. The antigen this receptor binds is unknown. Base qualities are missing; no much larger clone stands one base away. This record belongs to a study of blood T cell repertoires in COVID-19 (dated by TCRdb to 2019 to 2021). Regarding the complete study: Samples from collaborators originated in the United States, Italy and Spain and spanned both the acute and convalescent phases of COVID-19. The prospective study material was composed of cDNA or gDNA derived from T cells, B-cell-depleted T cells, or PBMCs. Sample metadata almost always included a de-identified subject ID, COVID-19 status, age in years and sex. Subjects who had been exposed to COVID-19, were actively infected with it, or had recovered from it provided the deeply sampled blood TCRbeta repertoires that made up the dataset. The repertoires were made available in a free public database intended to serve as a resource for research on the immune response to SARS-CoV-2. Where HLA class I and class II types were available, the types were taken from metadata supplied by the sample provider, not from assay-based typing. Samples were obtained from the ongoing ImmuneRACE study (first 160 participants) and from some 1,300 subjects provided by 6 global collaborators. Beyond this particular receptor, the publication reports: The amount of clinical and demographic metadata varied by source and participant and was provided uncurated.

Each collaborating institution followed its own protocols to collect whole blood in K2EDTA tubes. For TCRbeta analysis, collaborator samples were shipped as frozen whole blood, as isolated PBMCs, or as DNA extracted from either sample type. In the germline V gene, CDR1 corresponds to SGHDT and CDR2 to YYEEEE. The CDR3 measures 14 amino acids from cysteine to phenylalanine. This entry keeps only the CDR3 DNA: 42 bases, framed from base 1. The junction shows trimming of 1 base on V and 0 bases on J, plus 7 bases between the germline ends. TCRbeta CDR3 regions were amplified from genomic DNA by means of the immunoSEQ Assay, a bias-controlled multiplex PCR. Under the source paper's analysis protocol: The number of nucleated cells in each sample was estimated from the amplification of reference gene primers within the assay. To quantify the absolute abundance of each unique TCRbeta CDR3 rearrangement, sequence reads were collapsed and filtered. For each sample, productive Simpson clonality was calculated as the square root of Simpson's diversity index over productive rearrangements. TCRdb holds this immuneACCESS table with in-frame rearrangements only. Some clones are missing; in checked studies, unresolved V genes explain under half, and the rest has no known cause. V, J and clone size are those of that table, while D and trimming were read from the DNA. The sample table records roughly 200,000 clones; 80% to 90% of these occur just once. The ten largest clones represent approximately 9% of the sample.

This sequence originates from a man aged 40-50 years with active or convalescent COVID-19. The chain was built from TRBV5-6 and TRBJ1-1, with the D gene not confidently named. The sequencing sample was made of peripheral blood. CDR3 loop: CASSLRGMNTEAFF. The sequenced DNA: TGTGCCAGCAGCTTGCGCGGGATGAACACTGAAGCTTTCTTT. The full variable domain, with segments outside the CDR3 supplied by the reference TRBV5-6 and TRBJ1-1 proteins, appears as DAGVTQSPTHLIKTRGQQVTLRCSPKSGHDTVSWYQQALGQGPQFIFQYYEEEERQRGNFPDRFSGHQFPNYSSELNVNALLLGDSALYLCASSLRGMNTEAFFGQGTRLTVV.